Shown below are 28 T cell receptor beta chains from a single sample sequenced in a study of T cells in Graves' hyperthyroidism and ophthalmopathy. What was amplified from RNA transcripts were TCR beta CDR3 regions. HTBI primers were employed in a first-round RT-PCR of the TCR CDR3. TCRdb used MiXCR to reprocess the multiplex PCR reads, holding one entry per CDR3 protein. The sample includes hundreds of thousands of distinct CDR3 sequences, roughly 40% of them seen just once. The sample taken for sequencing was blood. These receptors came from a man between 18 and 29 years old with Graves' hyperthyroidism.

The chain combines TRBV29-1 with TRBJ2-7, with a possible D match to TRBD2 (5 bases). Germline V gene sequence: CDR1 SQVTM, CDR2 ANQGSEA. CDR3 length: 13 amino acids. Trimming took 6 bases from V and 6 from J, leaving 18 bases between them. The CDR3 sequence is CSVGAREIGEQYF. DNA of the CDR3: TGCAGCGTCGGAGCACGGGAAATAGGCGAGCAGTACTTC.

This clonotype was detected ten times or more. The chain recombines TRBV2 with TRBJ1-1, with a tentative D call TRBD1 (5 bases). CDR3 length: 14 amino acids. Germline V gene lookup returns CDR1 SNHLY and CDR2 FYNNEI. V lost 3 bases, J lost 0 bases, and 8 bases lay in between. The CDR3 nucleotides read TGTGCCAGCAGTGATCGGGGGATGAACACTGAAGCTTTCTTT. Translating it yields CASSDRGMNTEAFF. The full variable domain, with the rest looked up from reference TRBV2 and TRBJ1-1, is EPEVTQTPSHQVTQMGQEVILRCVPISNHLYFYWYRQILGQKVEFLVSFYNNEISEKSEIFDDQFSVERPDGSNFTLKIRSTKLEDSAMYFCASSDRGMNTEAFFGQGTRLTVV.

As concerns this clonotype: Just one base apart from a much larger clone, this may be a read error. The V call is TRBV24-1, the J call TRBJ1-4; D gene uncertain. This CDR3 has 18 amino acids. Germline CDR1 is KGHDR and CDR2 is SFDVKD. CDR3 residues: CATREDVSSPATNEKMFF. CDR3 nucleotide sequence: TGTGCCACCAGAGAGGACGTTTCCTCCCCGGCAACTAATGAAAAAATGTTTTTT.

This clonotype was seen ten or more times. The chain couples TRBV29-1 to TRBJ2-6, with D uncertain. The germline CDR1 and CDR2 sequences are SQVTM and ANQGSEA. This CDR3 spans 13 amino acids. Trimming took 6 bases from V and 0 from J, leaving 6 bases between them. The chain's CDR3 is CSVGFSGANVLTF. CDR3 in DNA: TGCAGCGTAGGGTTCTCTGGGGCCAACGTCCTGACTTTC.

This clonotype was seen only once. This chain uses TRBV29-1 with TRBJ2-5, with D hard to call. Germline CDR1 reads SQVTM; CDR2 reads ANQGSEA. The V gene lost 7 bases and the J gene lost 2 bases, with 8 bases spanning the gap. CDR3 size: 11 residues. Here the CDR3 reads CSAQSQETQYF. The DNA of the CDR3 is TGCAGCGCGCAGTCGCAAGAGACCCAGTACTTC.

The chain joins TRBV7-2 to TRBJ2-5; TRBD1 might be the D (6 bases). The CDR3 is 15 amino acids. Between the trimmed V and J ends, which lost 5 bases and 4 bases, there was a span of 17 bases. Germline CDR1 and CDR2: SGHTA and FQGNSA. The CDR3 region is CASSQGPQGGETQYF. The CDR3 DNA sequence: TGTGCCAGCAGCCAAGGCCCACAGGGCGGAGAGACCCAGTACTTC. The entire variable domain, with the rest obtained from reference TRBV7-2 and TRBJ2-5, is as follows: GAGVSQSPSNKVTEKGKDVELRCDPISGHTALYWYRQSLGQGLEFLIYFQGNSAPDKSGLPSDRFSAERTGGSVSTLTIQRTQQEDSAVYLCASSQGPQGGETQYFGPGTRLLVL.

This clonotype was picked up a small number of times. This chain connects TRBV7-9 to TRBJ1-2; D call uncertain. With 5 bases removed from V and 2 bases from J, the gap between germline ends came to 6 bases. This CDR3 is built from 12 residues. The germline CDR1 and CDR2 sequences are SEHNR and FQNEAQ (reference sequence). CDR3 protein: CASSVTNYGYTF. CDR3 bases: TGTGCCAGCAGCGTCACCAACTATGGCTACACCTTC.

To note about this clonotype: A much bigger clone sits one base away, suggesting this may be a read error. This chain connects TRBV7-6 to TRBJ1-5; D gene ambiguous. The CDR3 contains 13 residues. The V end lost 4 bases, the J end lost 6 bases, and 10 bases lay between the germline ends. Per germline, CDR1 SGHVS and CDR2 FNYEAQ. The CDR3 DNA follows: TGTGCCAGCAGCTCGGTCACGACTCAGCCCCAGCATTTT. Amino acid sequence: CASSSVTTQPQHF.

V is TRBV15 and J is TRBJ1-2, with a possible D match to TRBD1 (5 bases). V lost 3 bases and J lost 6, with 11 bases in between. The CDR3 extends over 13 amino acids. Looked up from germline, CDR1 is LNHNV and CDR2 is YYDKDF (reference sequence). The CDR3 nucleotides are TGTGCCACCAGCAGCCCCCCAGGGAATGGCTACACCTTC. This translates into CATSSPPGNGYTF.

This clonotype has only a few counts. V gene TRBV6-5 combines with J gene TRBJ1-6; D is undetermined. Germline V lookup: CDR1 MNHEY, CDR2 SVGAGI. Trimming took 0 bases from V and 9 from J, leaving 15 bases between them. The CDR3 is made up of 16 amino acids. The CDR3 nucleotides are TGTGCCAGCAGTTACTCTTCGGGGAATGGTGGTTCACCCCTCCACTTT. Its protein product is CASSYSSGNGGSPLHF.

A word on this clonotype: A junction end diverges from the germline sequence, so it may reflect a read error. The chain couples TRBV7-2 to TRBJ2-7; weak D call: TRBD2 (5 bases). The length of the CDR3 is 15 residues. Germline V gene lookup returns CDR1 SGHTA and CDR2 FQGNSA. CDR3 DNA: TGCGCCAGCAGCCAACCCATGCAGAGGAGGAACGAGCAGTACTTC. Protein: CASSQPMQRRNEQYF.

Ten or more counts support this clonotype. The chain has TRBV12-3 or TRBV12-4 and TRBJ1-1, with TRBD1 identical over 7 bases. The CDR3 is 14 residues long. V shed 6 bases, J shed 0 bases, and the junction held 4 bases outside the gene matches. CDR3 bases: TGTGCCAGCAGCCGACAGGGCATGAACACTGAAGCTTTCTTT. Translated, it gives CASSRQGMNTEAFF.

The genes are TRBV19 and TRBJ1-1, with D unresolved. The CDR3 extends over 12 amino acids. The germline V gene has CDR1 LNHDA and CDR2 SQIVND (reference sequence). V lost 7 bases to trimming and J lost 7 bases, with 13 bases between them. CDR3: CASMSGRIEAFF. CDR3 DNA: TGTGCCAGTATGAGCGGACGGATTGAAGCTTTCTTT.

This clonotype has ten or more counts. V is TRBV12-3 or TRBV12-4 and J is TRBJ1-1; perhaps TRBD1 as D (5 bases). CDR3 length equals 13 residues. V shed 2 bases and J shed 6 bases, with 10 bases lying between them. CDR3 residues: CASSLRTSAEAFF. CDR3 bases: TGTGCCAGCAGTTTACGGACATCTGCTGAAGCTTTCTTT.

A word on this clonotype: A junction end diverges from the germline sequence, so it may reflect a read error. This chain uses TRBV9 with TRBJ2-2; possible D gene TRBD2, 5 bases. The germline gives CDR1 SGDLS, CDR2 YYNGEE. The CDR3 runs to 13 residues. CDR3 in amino acids: CASSTGNPGELFF. Here the CDR3 DNA reads TGCGCCAGCAGCACGGGGAACCCCGGGGAGCTGTTTTTT.

The chain combines TRBV6-5 with TRBJ2-5; D not certain. The V end was cut by 1 base, the J end by 0 bases, with 6 bases between. Germline-derived CDR1 and CDR2 are MNHEY and SVGAGI. There are 14 residues in the CDR3. CDR3 in DNA: TGTGCCAGCAGTTACTTTGCAAACCAAGAGACCCAGTACTTC. Its translation is CASSYFANQETQYF.

This clonotype has just a few counts. The chain employs TRBV14 and TRBJ2-7, with 10 bases identical to TRBD1. The ends lost 1 base at V and 3 bases at J; junction bases unmatched: 6. CDR1 is SGHDN and CDR2 is FVKESK in the germline V gene. CDR3 size: 16 residues. The CDR3 is CASSQAQDRGFYEQYF. CDR3 nucleotide sequence: TGTGCCAGCAGCCAAGCCCAGGACAGGGGGTTCTACGAGCAGTACTTC.

A few counts support this clonotype. A single base separates this from a much larger clone, so it may be a read error. This rearrangement joins TRBV19 to TRBJ2-2; D gene ambiguous. The CDR3 is 13 amino acids. Trimming stripped 3 bases from V and 0 bases from J, with 2 bases between. In germline, CDR1 is LNHDA, CDR2 SQIVND (reference sequence). In DNA form, the CDR3 reads TGTGCCAGTAGTATGGCGAACACCGGGGAGCTGTTTTTT. It codes for CASSMANTGELFF.

This clonotype was picked up many times. A clone one base away is much larger, so this may be a read error. The genes are TRBV6-1 and TRBJ2-7, with D tentatively TRBD1 (5 bases). Germline CDR1 and CDR2: MNHNS and SASEGT. The CDR3 totals 12 residues. Trimming cost V 2 bases and J 5 bases, with 7 bases left between them. Here the CDR3 DNA reads TGTGCCAGCAGTGAACAGGGCCACGAGCAGTACTTC. Translated: CASSEQGHEQYF.

J is TRBJ1-1 and V is TRBV10-3; D gene uncertain. Germline V CDR1 and CDR2: ENHRY, SYGVKD. The CDR3 consists of 15 residues. V was trimmed by 0 bases and J by 5 bases, leaving 13 bases between them. CDR3 sequence (DNA): TGTGCCATCAGTGAGTCGGCGGCTAGCGGGACTGAAGCTTTCTTT. This translates into CAISESAASGTEAFF.

Notes on this clonotype: With a much larger clone just one base away, this may be a read error. This chain connects TRBV2 to TRBJ1-5; perhaps TRBD1 as D (6 bases). Trimming took 6 bases from V and 5 from J, leaving 17 bases between them. CDR3 length: 15 residues. Germline CDR1 and CDR2: SNHLY and FYNNEI. Here the CDR3 reads CASRPVGRGDQPQHF. CDR3 DNA: TGTGCCAGCAGACCGGTGGGCAGGGGTGATCAGCCCCAGCATTTT.

This clonotype came up many times. The chain uses TRBV7-3 and TRBJ1-2; D gene unclear. The V and J ends lost 1 base and 5 bases respectively, with 8 bases between them. The CDR3 totals 13 residues. Germline V gene sequence: CDR1 SGHTA, CDR2 FQGTGA. CDR3 sequence: CASSLNYGYGYTF. In nucleotides, the CDR3 is TGTGCCAGCAGCTTAAACTATGGTTATGGCTACACCTTC.

This clonotype was detected many times. V usage is TRBV19 and J usage is TRBJ2-7, with D possibly being TRBD2 (6 bases). CDR1 is LNHDA, CDR2 SQIVND, per germline (reference sequence). CDR3 length: 13 amino acids. Trimming took 4 bases from V and 6 from J, leaving 13 bases between them. CDR3 DNA: TGTGCCAGTAGTAATCGGGGAGGCCTCGAGCAGTACTTC. Protein: CASSNRGGLEQYF. The entire variable domain, with the rest obtained from reference TRBV19 and TRBJ2-7, is as follows: DGGITQSPKYLFRKEGQNVTLSCEQNLNHDAMYWYRQDPGQGLRLIYYSQIVNDFQKGDIAEGYSVSREKKESFPLTVTSAQKNPTAFYLCASSNRGGLEQYFGPGTRLTVT.

Turning to this clonotype: The germline gene is not matched at one end of the junction; a read error may be the cause. Written as DNA, the CDR3 is TGTGCCGGCAGTCGTACACCGCGGCGAGACAGGGGACGAGGCTACACCTTC. This gives the protein CAGSRTPRRDRGRGYTF. The V and J genes are TRBV2 and TRBJ1-2; TRBD1 matches at 8 bases. The CDR3 has 17 amino acids. CDR1 is SNHLY, CDR2 FYNNEI, per germline.

This clonotype was seen repeatedly, ten times or more. The rearrangement joins TRBV20-1 to TRBJ1-1; D uncertain. The CDR3 extends over 10 amino acids. CDR1 and CDR2 from the germline V gene are DFQATT and SNEGSKA (reference sequence). Trimming stripped 7 bases from V and 5 bases from J, with 8 bases between. The CDR3: CSDTVTEAFF. The CDR3 nucleotides read TGCAGTGACACCGTAACTGAAGCTTTCTTT.

In the case of this clonotype: This may come from a read error, since a much larger clone is one base off. This chain joins TRBV7-9 and TRBJ1-1; D not certain. V dropped 0 bases and J dropped 8 bases, with 10 bases sitting between them. This CDR3 spans 13 amino acids. Germline V gives CDR1 SEHNR, CDR2 FQNEAQ (reference sequence). CDR3 residues: CASSLARLGEAFF. The CDR3 region has the DNA TGTGCCAGCAGCTTAGCGCGGTTAGGAGAAGCTTTCTTT.

This clonotype was counted at least ten times. V is TRBV6-1 and J is TRBJ1-5; the match to TRBD1 covers 8 bases. The CDR3 loop spans 15 amino acids. J lost 1 base, V lost 6 bases, and 5 bases had no gene match. Germline V gene sequence: CDR1 MNHNS, CDR2 SASEGT. The CDR3 protein is CASSRTGLSNQPQHF. CDR3 coding DNA: TGTGCCAGCAGCCGGACAGGGCTGAGCAATCAGCCCCAGCATTTT.

V usage is TRBV6-1 and J usage is TRBJ2-2; D is ambiguous. Germline assignment: CDR1 MNHNS and CDR2 SASEGT. The CDR3 is made up of 15 amino acids. V lost 7 bases and J lost 2, with 14 bases in between. The CDR3, as DNA: TGTGCCAGCACCAAGGGTATCGTAAACACCGGGGAGCTGTTTTTT. Its protein is CASTKGIVNTGELFF.